This T cell receptor beta chain was captured in a study of human T cells and chemical hapten exposure. As for the study in general: The patient population, which was mostly female, had alopecia areata, totalis or universalis. Per-sample TCR yield variation was attributed mainly to small pooled library volume differences.

General study findings and limits: Having alopecia, donors may respond immunologically unlike healthy people.

This clonotype was counted many times. Its antigen remains unidentified. TCRdb redid the calling of the RACE reads with MiXCR, one entry per CDR3 protein. The repertoire includes about 100,000 distinct CDR3 sequences, approximately 10% of them detected once, and roughly 3.3% sits in the top ten. Time point described: patch test 1, 2 weeks after DPC sensitization. Treatment described: therapeutic diphenylcyclopropenone sensitization with weekly scalp DPC. Investigators collected blood before applying each patch test. This receptor was taken from a woman in her 40s with alopecia areata. Some clones in this sample may be carry-over from other donors' samples. The specimen comprised whole blood, sampled in connection with sensitization to the hapten diphenylcyclopropenone (DPC).

CDR3 DNA: TGTGCCAGCAGCCCAGGCTTGGGGACAGGCGAGCAGTACTTC. It specifies CASSPGLGTGEQYF. The chain recombines TRBV7-9 with TRBJ2-7, with 8 nucleotides matching TRBD1. Trimming removed 5 bases from V and 6 bases from J; junction bases left unmatched: 9. CDR1 and CDR2 (germline): SEHNR, FQNEAQ (reference sequence). The CDR3 has 14 amino acids.